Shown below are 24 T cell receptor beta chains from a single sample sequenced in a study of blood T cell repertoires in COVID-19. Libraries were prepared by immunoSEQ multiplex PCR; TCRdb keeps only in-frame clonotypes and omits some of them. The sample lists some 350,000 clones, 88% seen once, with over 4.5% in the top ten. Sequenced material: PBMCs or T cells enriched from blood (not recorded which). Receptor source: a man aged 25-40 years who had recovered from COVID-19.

DNA of the CDR3: TGTGCCACGGCGGACAGGGCAGAGAACTATGGCTACACCTTC. Its translation is CATADRAENYGYTF. V and J are TRBV6-5 and TRBJ1-2; 8 bases agree with TRBD1. V was clipped by 10 bases and J by 2 bases; unmatched bases: 9. The CDR3 is 14 residues long. CDR1 and CDR2 (germline): MNHEY, SVGAGI.

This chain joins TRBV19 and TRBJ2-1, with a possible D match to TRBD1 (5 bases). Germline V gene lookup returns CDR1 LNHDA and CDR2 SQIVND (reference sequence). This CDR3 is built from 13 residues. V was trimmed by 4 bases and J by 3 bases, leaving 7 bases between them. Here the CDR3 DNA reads TGTGCCAGTAGTACCGACAGCTACAATGAGCAGTTCTTC. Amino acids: CASSTDSYNEQFF.

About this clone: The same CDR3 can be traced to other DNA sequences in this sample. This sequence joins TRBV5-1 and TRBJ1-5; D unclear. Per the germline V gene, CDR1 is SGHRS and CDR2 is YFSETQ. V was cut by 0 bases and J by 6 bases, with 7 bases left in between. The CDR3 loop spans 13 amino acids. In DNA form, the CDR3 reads TGCGCCAGCAGCTTGGGGGCTGGTCAGCCCCAGCATTTT. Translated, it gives CASSLGAGQPQHF.

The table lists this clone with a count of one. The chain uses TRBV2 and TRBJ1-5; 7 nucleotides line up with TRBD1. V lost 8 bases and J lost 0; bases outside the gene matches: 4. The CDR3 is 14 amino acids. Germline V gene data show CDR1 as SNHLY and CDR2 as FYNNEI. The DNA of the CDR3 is TGTGCCAGCCGGACAGGCCCTAGCAATCAGCCCCAGCATTTT. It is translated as CASRTGPSNQPQHF.

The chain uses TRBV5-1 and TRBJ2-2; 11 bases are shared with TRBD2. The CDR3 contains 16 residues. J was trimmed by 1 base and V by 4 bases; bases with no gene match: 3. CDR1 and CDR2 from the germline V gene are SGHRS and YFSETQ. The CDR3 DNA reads TGCGCCAGCAGCCCCCTAGCGGGGGGGAACACCGGGGAGCTGTTTTTT. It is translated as CASSPLAGGNTGELFF.

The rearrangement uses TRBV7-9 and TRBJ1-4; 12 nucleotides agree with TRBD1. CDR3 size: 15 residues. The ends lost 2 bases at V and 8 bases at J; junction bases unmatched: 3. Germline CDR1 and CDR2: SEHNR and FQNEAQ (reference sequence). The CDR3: CASSLRGTGGEKLFF. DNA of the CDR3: TGTGCCAGCAGCTTAAGGGGGACAGGGGGCGAAAAACTGTTTTTT.

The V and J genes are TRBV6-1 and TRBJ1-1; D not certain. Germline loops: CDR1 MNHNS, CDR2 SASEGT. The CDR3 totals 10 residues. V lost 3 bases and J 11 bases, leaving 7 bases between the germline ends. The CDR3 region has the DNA TGTGCCAGCAGTGACGTCCGGGCTTTCTTT. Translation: CASSDVRAFF.

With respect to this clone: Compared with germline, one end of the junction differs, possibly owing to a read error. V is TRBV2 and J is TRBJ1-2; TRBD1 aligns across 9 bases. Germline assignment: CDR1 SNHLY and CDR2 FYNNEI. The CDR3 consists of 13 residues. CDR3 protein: CASSGLPGQGPPF. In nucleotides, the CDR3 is TGTGCCAGCAGTGGATTACCGGGACAGGGTCCACCCTTC.

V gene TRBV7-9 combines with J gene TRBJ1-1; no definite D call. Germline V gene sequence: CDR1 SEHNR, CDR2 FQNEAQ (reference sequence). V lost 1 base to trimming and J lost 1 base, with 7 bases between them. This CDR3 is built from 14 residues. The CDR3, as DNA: TGTGCCAGCAGCTTAGGAAACAGGAACACTGAAGCTTTCTTT. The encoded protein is CASSLGNRNTEAFF.

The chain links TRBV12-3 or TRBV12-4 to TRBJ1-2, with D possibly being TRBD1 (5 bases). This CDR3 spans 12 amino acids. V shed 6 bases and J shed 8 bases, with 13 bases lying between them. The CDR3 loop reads CASRQGGLGYTF. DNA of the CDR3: TGTGCCAGCAGGCAGGGAGGCCTCGGCTACACCTTC.

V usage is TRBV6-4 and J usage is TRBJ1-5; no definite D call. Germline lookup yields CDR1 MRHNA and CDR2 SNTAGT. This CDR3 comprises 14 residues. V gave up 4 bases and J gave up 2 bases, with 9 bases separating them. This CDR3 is CASSARRGNQPQHF. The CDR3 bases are TGTGCCAGCAGTGCCCGACGGGGCAATCAGCCCCAGCATTTT.

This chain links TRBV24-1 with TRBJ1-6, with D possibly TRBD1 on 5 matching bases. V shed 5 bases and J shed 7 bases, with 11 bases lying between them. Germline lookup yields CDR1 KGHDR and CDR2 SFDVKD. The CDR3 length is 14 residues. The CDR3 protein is CATSARGRNSPLHF. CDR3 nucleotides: TGTGCCACCAGTGCTCGGGGGAGAAATTCACCCCTCCACTTT.

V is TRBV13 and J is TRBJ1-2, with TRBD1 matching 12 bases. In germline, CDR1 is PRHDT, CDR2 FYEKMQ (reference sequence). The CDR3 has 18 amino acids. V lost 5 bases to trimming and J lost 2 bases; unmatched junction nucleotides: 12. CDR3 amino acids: CASSPYGDRGRGNYGYTF. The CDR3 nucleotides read TGTGCCAGCAGCCCATATGGGGACAGGGGGCGCGGAAACTATGGCTACACCTTC.

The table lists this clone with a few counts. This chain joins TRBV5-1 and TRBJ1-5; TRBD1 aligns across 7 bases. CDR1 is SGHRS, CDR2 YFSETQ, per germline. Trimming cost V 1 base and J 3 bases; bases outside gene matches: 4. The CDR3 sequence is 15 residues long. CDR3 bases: TGCGCCAGCAGCTTGACGGGACAGAACAATCAGCCCCAGCATTTT. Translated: CASSLTGQNNQPQHF.

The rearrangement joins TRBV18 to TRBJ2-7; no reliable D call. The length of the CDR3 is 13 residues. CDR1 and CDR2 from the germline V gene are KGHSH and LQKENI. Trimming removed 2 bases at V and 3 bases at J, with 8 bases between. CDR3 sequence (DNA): TGTGCCAGCTCACCAAACTCCAACTACGAGCAGTACTTC. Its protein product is CASSPNSNYEQYF.

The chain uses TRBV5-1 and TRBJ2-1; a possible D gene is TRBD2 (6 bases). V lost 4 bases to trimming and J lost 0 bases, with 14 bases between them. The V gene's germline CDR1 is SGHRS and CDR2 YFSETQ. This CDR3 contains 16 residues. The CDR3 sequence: CASSAGLSSSYNEQFF. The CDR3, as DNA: TGCGCCAGCAGCGCGGGACTCTCCAGCTCCTACAATGAGCAGTTCTTC.

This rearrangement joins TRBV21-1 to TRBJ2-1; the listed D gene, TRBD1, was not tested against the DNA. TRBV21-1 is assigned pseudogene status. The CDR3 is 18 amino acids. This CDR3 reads CASSKVASRQGSYNEQFF. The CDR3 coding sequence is TGTGCCAGCAGCAAAGTAGCGTCTAGACAGGGCTCCTACAATGAGCAGTTCTTC.

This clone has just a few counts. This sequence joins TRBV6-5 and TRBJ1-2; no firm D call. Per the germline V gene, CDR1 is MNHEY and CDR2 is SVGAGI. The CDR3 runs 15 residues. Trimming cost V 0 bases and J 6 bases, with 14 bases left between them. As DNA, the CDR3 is TGTGCCAGCAGTTACTCGTGGGGAGAGGTGGATGGCTACACCTTC. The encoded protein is CASSYSWGEVDGYTF.

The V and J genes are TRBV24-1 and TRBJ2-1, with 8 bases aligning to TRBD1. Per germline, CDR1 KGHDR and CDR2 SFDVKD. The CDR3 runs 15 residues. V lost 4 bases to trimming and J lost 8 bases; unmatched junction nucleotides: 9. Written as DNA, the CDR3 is TGTGCCACCAGTGAGGGGATGGACAGGGAACATGAGCAGTTCTTC. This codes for CATSEGMDREHEQFF.

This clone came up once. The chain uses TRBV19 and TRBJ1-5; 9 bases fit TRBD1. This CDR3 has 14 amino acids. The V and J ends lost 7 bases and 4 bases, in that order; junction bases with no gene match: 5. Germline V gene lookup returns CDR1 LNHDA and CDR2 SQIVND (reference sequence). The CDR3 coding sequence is TGTGCCAGTACCGACAGGGGGGGAAATCAGCCCCAGCATTTT. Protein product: CASTDRGGNQPQHF.

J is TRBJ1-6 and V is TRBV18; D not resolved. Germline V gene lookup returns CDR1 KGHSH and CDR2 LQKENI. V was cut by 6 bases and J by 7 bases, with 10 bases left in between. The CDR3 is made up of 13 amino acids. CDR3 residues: CASSRVENSPLHF. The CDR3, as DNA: TGTGCCAGCTCCCGGGTTGAAAATTCACCCCTCCACTTT.

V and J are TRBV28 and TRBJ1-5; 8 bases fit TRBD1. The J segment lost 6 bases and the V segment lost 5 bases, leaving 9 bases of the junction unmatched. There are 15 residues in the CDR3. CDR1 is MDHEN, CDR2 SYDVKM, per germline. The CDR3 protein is CASSAPDRGGQPQHF. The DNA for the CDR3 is TGTGCCAGCAGTGCCCCAGACAGGGGCGGTCAGCCCCAGCATTTT.

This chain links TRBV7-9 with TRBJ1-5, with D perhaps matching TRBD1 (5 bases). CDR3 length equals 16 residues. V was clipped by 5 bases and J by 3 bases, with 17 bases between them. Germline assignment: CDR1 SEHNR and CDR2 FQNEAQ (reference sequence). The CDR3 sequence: CASSPAGGKDNQPQHF. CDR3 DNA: TGTGCCAGCAGCCCCGCGGGGGGTAAGGACAATCAGCCCCAGCATTTT.

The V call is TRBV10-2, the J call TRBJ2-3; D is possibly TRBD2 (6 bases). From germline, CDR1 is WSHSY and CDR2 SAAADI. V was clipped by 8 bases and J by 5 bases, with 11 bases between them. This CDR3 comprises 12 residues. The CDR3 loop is CASGPGGDTQYF. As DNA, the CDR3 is TGCGCCAGCGGGCCCGGGGGAGATACGCAGTATTTT.